Listed below are T cell receptor beta chains from one sample, sequenced in a study of blood T cell repertoires in COVID-19. Profiling relied on immunoSEQ multiplex PCR, and the TCRdb table lists in-frame clones only, not all of them. Here the sample spans some 200,000 clones, 80% to 90% being singletons. The sequenced sample consisted of PBMCs or T cells enriched from blood (not recorded which). The origin of the receptors is a man aged 40-55 years who had recovered from COVID-19. The CDR3 runs from the conserved cysteine through the conserved F or W. The D gene is left open where the match is weak. Clone size is stated in some rows and not others, as once, few, many or a class when expanded.

j_call d_call v_call clone_size cdr3_aa cdr3_nt
TRBJ2-3 - TRBV5-1 - CASNPTEASTDTQYF TGCGCCAGCAACCCTACAGAAGCTAGCACAGATACGCAGTATTTT
TRBJ1-5 - TRBV9 - CASSTLLGANQPQHF TGTGCCAGCAGCACCCTACTGGGGGCCAATCAGCCCCAGCATTTT
TRBJ2-1 TRBD1 TRBV27 - CASRTGDNEQFF TGTGCCAGCCGGACAGGGGACAATGAGCAGTTCTTC
TRBJ1-2 - TRBV25-1 - CASKGPRGPDYGYTF TGTGCCAGCAAGGGCCCGCGGGGTCCCGACTATGGCTACACCTTC
TRBJ2-2 TRBD1 TRBV9 - CASSMGQGAGELFF TGTGCCAGCAGCATGGGACAGGGGGCGGGGGAGCTGTTTTTT
TRBJ1-2 - TRBV28 - CASSLRYGYTF TGTGCCAGCAGTTTGAGGTATGGCTACACCTTC
TRBJ1-5 - TRBV28 few CASRSVGEDQPQHF TGTGCCAGCAGGTCGGTGGGTGAGGATCAGCCCCAGCATTTT
TRBJ2-2 - TRBV9 - CASSTHRVLNTGELFF TGTGCCAGCAGCACCCACAGGGTCCTGAACACCGGGGAGCTGTTTTTT
TRBJ2-1 - TRBV29-1 - CSPRKNRYNEQFF TGCAGCCCGAGAAAGAATCGCTACAATGAGCAGTTCTTC
TRBJ2-1 TRBD2 TRBV4-2 - CASSQDQFPASGDYNEQFF TGTGCCAGCAGCCAAGATCAATTCCCGGCTAGCGGTGATTACAATGAGCAGTTCTTC
TRBJ1-1 - TRBV3-1/TRBV3-2 - CASSSSRREEPEAFF TGTGCCAGCAGCTCAAGTAGGCGGGAGGAGCCCGAAGCTTTCTTT
TRBJ1-6 TRBD1 TRBV15 - CATSVFSGYGTGGYSPLHF TGTGCCACCAGTGTCTTCTCTGGATACGGGACAGGGGGGTATTCACCCCTCCACTTT
TRBJ1-2 TRBD1 TRBV3-1/TRBV3-2 - CLPPQGANGYTF TGTCTCCCGCCACAGGGGGCCAACGGCTACACCTTC
TRBJ1-2 - TRBV6-5 - CATSFRDSLTRGYTF TGTGCCACTTCGTTCCGGGACTCCCTCACGAGGGGCTACACCTTC
TRBJ1-5 TRBD1 TRBV28 - CASERQGGQPQHF TGTGCCAGCGAGAGGCAGGGGGGTCAGCCCCAGCATTTT
TRBJ1-1 - TRBV19 - CASSIWSMNTEAFF TGTGCCAGTAGTATATGGAGCATGAACACTGAAGCTTTCTTT
TRBJ1-6 TRBD1 TRBV3-1/TRBV3-2 few CASSQTGGNSPLHF TGTGCCAGCAGCCAGACAGGGGGTAATTCACCCCTCCACTTT
TRBJ2-2 TRBD2 TRBV5-1 - CASSLSALAGDTGELFF TGCGCCAGCAGCTTGTCTGCTCTAGCGGGAGACACCGGGGAGCTGTTTTTT
TRBJ2-5 - TRBV3-1/TRBV3-2 - CASSQDATGRDLKTKETQYF TGTGCCAGCAGCCAAGATGCCACGGGGCGGGACCTCAAAACTAAAGAGACCCAGTACTTC
TRBJ1-3 - TRBV5-5 few CASSLIVRGSGNTIYF TGTGCCAGCAGCTTAATAGTACGGGGCTCTGGAAACACCATATATTTT
TRBJ2-7 - TRBV7-3 once CASSLTSQAKRF TGTGCCAGCAGCTTAACGAGTCAGGCCAAAAGATTC
TRBJ1-5 - TRBV28 - CASSLSTPSGNQPQHF TGTGCCAGCAGTTTAAGTACCCCTTCGGGCAATCAGCCCCAGCATTTT
TRBJ1-2 TRBD1 TRBV7-2 - CASSQSRQGGGYTF TGTGCCAGCAGCCAAAGCCGACAGGGAGGAGGCTACACCTTC
TRBJ2-1 TRBD2 TRBV2 - CASRGTSGGPVNEQFF TGTGCCAGCAGGGGGACTAGCGGAGGTCCCGTCAATGAGCAGTTCTTC
TRBJ2-7 TRBD2 TRBV11-2 - CASSLDPGLARHSYEQYF TGTGCCAGCAGCTTAGATCCCGGACTAGCCCGCCACTCCTACGAGCAGTACTTC
TRBJ1-2 - TRBV4-1 - CASSQDRSSGSRTVNYGYTF TGCGCCAGCAGCCAAGATCGATCCAGCGGATCGCGTACAGTTAACTATGGCTACACCTTC
TRBJ2-5 - TRBV19 - CASSSGIAPGETQYF TGTGCCAGTAGTAGCGGAATAGCCCCTGGAGAGACCCAGTACTTC
TRBJ1-2 - TRBV27 - CASSFRDTYGYTF TGTGCCAGCAGTTTCCGGGACACCTATGGCTACACCTTC
TRBJ2-3 TRBD2 TRBV14 - CASSLLAGGAQYF TGTGCCAGCAGCCTCCTAGCGGGAGGGGCGCAGTATTTT